This T cell receptor (beta chain) was sequenced in a study of blood T cells in healthy people across ages. Trimming pared 0 bases from V and 10 bases from J, leaving 16 bases between. CDR3 size: 14 residues. Germline CDR1 reads DFQATT; CDR2 reads SNEGSKA (reference sequence). Isolation yielded PBMCs, at least 7 million per sample, in every case. It was with a sample-barcoded 5' primer and a J-beta primer mix that a second PCR of roughly 7 to 12 cycles was run. Via MiXCR, TCRdb re-called the 5' RACE reads, giving one row per CDR3 protein. The table lists over 450,000 distinct CDR3 sequences, 24% of them singletons. The sample also formed part of further work on T cells of mothers and their children.

The chain combines TRBV20-1 with TRBJ1-5; D uncertain. This TCR came from a boy between 5 and 17 years old in good health. Sequences were obtained from blood. The CDR3 nucleotides read TGCAGTGCTAGAGATAACACCCGTGATGGCCCCCAGCATTTT. Residues: CSARDNTRDGPQHF.